Shown below are 28 T cell receptor beta chains from a single sample sequenced in a study of T cell responses to AZD1222 COVID-19 vaccine. Clones were sequenced by immunoSEQ multiplex PCR, and TCRdb holds only the in-frame ones, with some missing. The table records around 83,000 clones, nearly 90% of them present only once. Source: peripheral blood, taken on day 0 of AZD1222 vaccination. These receptors were taken from an adult in good health.

V usage is TRBV5-6 and J usage is TRBJ1-2; D is undetermined. Between the trimmed V and J ends, which lost 4 bases and 4 bases, there was a span of 5 bases. The CDR3 loop spans 11 amino acids. Per the germline V gene, CDR1 is SGHDT and CDR2 is YYEEEE. CDR3 region: CASSLTYGYTF. In DNA form, the CDR3 reads TGTGCCAGCAGCCTCACCTATGGCTACACCTTC. Based on the CDR3 plus reference TRBV5-6 and TRBJ1-2, the full variable domain is DAGVTQSPTHLIKTRGQQVTLRCSPKSGHDTVSWYQQALGQGPQFIFQYYEEEERQRGNFPDRFSGHQFPNYSSELNVNALLLGDSALYLCASSLTYGYTFGSGTRLTVV.

This chain uses TRBV7-9 with TRBJ2-5; 9 nucleotides line up with TRBD1. The V segment lost 2 bases and the J segment 5 bases; nucleotides outside the gene matches: 9. The CDR3 has 16 residues. Looked up from germline, CDR1 is SEHNR and CDR2 is FQNEAQ (reference sequence). DNA for the CDR3: TGTGCCAGCAGCTTAATGGTCGGGACAGGGATGGAGACCCAGTACTTC. Its translation is CASSLMVGTGMETQYF. Full variable domain (outside the CDR3, taken from reference TRBV7-9 and TRBJ2-5): DTGVSQNPRHKITKRGQNVTFRCDPISEHNRLYWYRQTLGQGPEFLTYFQNEAQLEKSRLLSDRFSAERPKGSFSTLEIQRTEQGDSAMYLCASSLMVGTGMETQYFGPGTRLLVL.

About this clone itself: Additional DNA sequences in this sample encode the identical CDR3. The rearrangement joins TRBV24-1 to TRBJ2-2, with D maybe TRBD2 (5 bases). V dropped 4 bases and J dropped 4 bases, with 12 bases sitting between them. The CDR3 is 15 amino acids. Germline CDR1 is KGHDR and CDR2 is SFDVKD. In DNA, the CDR3 is TGTGCCACCAGTGACCGGACTGTGCCCACCGGGGAGCTGTTTTTT. Its protein is CATSDRTVPTGELFF.

This clone was picked up a small number of times. The genes are TRBV3-1 (or the pseudogene TRBV3-2) and TRBJ1-2, with TRBD1 matching 7 bases. In germline, CDR1 is LGHDT, CDR2 YNNKEL (reference sequence). The CDR3 totals 12 residues. V trimming: 8 bases; J trimming: 4 bases; junction bases outside the gene matches: 4. CDR3 loop: CASRQGPYGYTF. The DNA for the CDR3 is TGTGCCAGCCGACAGGGCCCCTATGGCTACACCTTC.

This chain joins TRBV4-3 and TRBJ2-7; the D gene is possibly TRBD1 (6 bases). The CDR3 sequence is 16 residues long. The V end was cut by 3 bases, the J end by 6 bases, with 21 bases between. The germline V gene has CDR1 LGHNA and CDR2 YSLEER. CDR3 bases: TGCGCCAGCAGCCAGTCCCCGGGACATAGTCTGGGCGAGCAGTACTTC. Amino acids: CASSQSPGHSLGEQYF.

This chain links TRBV6-2 or TRBV6-3 with TRBJ1-3; no firm D call. This CDR3 has 15 residues. The V gene's germline CDR1 is MNHEY and CDR2 SVGEGT. Trimming shortened V by 2 bases and J by 0 bases, and 8 bases separated the two germline ends. This CDR3 is CASSYPGSSGNTIYF. In DNA form, the CDR3 reads TGTGCCAGCAGTTACCCCGGGAGCTCTGGAAACACCATATATTTT.

V and J are TRBV7-8 and TRBJ2-7; D is tentatively TRBD1 or TRBD2 (5 bases each). Trimming removed 3 bases from V and 5 bases from J, with 11 bases in between. The CDR3 is 13 amino acids. Germline CDR1 is SGHVS and CDR2 is FQNEAQ. CDR3 protein: CASSFEGIDEQYF. CDR3 coding DNA: TGTGCCAGCAGCTTTGAGGGGATCGACGAGCAGTACTTC.

The V and J genes are TRBV5-4 and TRBJ2-5, with 16 bases lining up with TRBD2. Germline CDR1 reads SGHNT; CDR2 reads YYREEE (reference sequence). CDR3 length: 18 residues. V dropped 3 bases and J dropped 5; count of bases not matched to a gene: 10. The CDR3 DNA reads TGTGCCAGCAGCTCTCCGGGACTAGCGGGGGGGCCTCCGGAGACCCAGTACTTC. This translates into CASSSPGLAGGPPETQYF.

The chain recombines TRBV2 with TRBJ1-2; D uncertain. This CDR3 has 14 amino acids. Trimming pared 4 bases from V and 8 bases from J, leaving 17 bases between. The V gene's germline CDR1 is SNHLY and CDR2 FYNNEI. As DNA, the CDR3 is TGTGCCAGCAGTGGGCCGCGGGGATTCGGGGGCTACACCTTC. Translating it yields CASSGPRGFGGYTF. Complete variable domain (other parts from reference TRBV2 and TRBJ1-2): EPEVTQTPSHQVTQMGQEVILRCVPISNHLYFYWYRQILGQKVEFLVSFYNNEISEKSEIFDDQFSVERPDGSNFTLKIRSTKLEDSAMYFCASSGPRGFGGYTFGSGTRLTVV.

This clone appeared many times. Other DNA sequences in this sample translate to the same CDR3. The V call is TRBV7-9, the J call TRBJ1-1, with a weak D call TRBD1 (5 bases). Germline assignment: CDR1 SEHNR and CDR2 FQNEAQ (reference sequence). V gave up 8 bases and J gave up 0 bases, with 10 bases separating them. CDR3 length: 13 residues. The CDR3 DNA follows: TGTGCCAGCGAAACAGGTATGAACACTGAAGCTTTCTTT. Protein product: CASETGMNTEAFF.

The rearrangement links TRBV7-8 to TRBJ2-7; unclear D gene. Trimming shortened V by 5 bases and J by 6 bases, and 23 bases separated the two germline ends. The CDR3 spans 16 residues. The V gene's germline CDR1 is SGHVS and CDR2 FQNEAQ. The CDR3 loop is CASSPTNQRIGLEQYF. CDR3 in DNA: TGTGCCAGCAGCCCTACCAACCAGCGAATAGGGCTCGAGCAGTACTTC.

This chain links TRBV12-3 or TRBV12-4 with TRBJ1-2; 8 bases fit TRBD1. Trimming removed 6 bases from V and 7 bases from J; junction bases left unmatched: 4. The CDR3 length is 12 residues. CDR3 sequence: CASSRTGFGYTF. The CDR3 DNA sequence: TGTGCCAGCAGCCGGACAGGGTTTGGCTACACCTTC.

The J gene is TRBJ2-7, the V gene TRBV6-5, with a possible D match to TRBD1 (6 bases). The V end lost 7 bases, the J end lost 7 bases, and 17 bases lay between the germline ends. The germline gives CDR1 MNHEY, CDR2 SVGAGI. The CDR3 has 13 amino acids. CDR3 in amino acids: CASTPNGGGEQYF. The DNA for the CDR3 is TGTGCCAGCACCCCGAATGGGGGCGGGGAGCAGTACTTC.

The chain has TRBV6-5 and TRBJ1-2; TRBD1 is a possible D gene (6 bases). V was shortened by 0 bases and J by 4 bases, with 9 bases between the two germline ends. The CDR3 sequence is 14 residues long. In germline, CDR1 is MNHEY, CDR2 SVGAGI. CDR3: CASSYSGGSYGYTF. The CDR3 bases are TGTGCCAGCAGTTACTCGGGGGGCTCCTATGGCTACACCTTC.

This chain uses TRBV28 with TRBJ2-7; D possibly corresponds to TRBD1 (5 bases). The CDR3 runs to 14 residues. Trimming removed 2 bases from V and 4 bases from J, with 12 bases in between. Germline-derived CDR1 and CDR2 are MDHEN and SYDVKM. CDR3 sequence (DNA): TGTGCCAGCAGTTTAACTCCAGGGCTATACGAGCAGTACTTC. Translating it yields CASSLTPGLYEQYF. Filled out from reference TRBV28 and TRBJ2-7, the complete variable domain reads DVKVTQSSRYLVKRTGEKVFLECVQDMDHENMFWYRQDPGLGLRLIYFSYDVKMKEKGDIPEGYSVSREKKERFSLILESASTNQTSMYLCASSLTPGLYEQYFGPGTRLTVT.

This clone was recorded once. V is TRBV27 and J is TRBJ2-1; 9 bases are a match to TRBD1. The CDR3 consists of 15 residues. Germline-derived CDR1 and CDR2 are MNHEY and SMNVEV (reference sequence). Trimming at V came to 5 bases and at J to 10 bases, leaving 12 bases not matched to a gene. CDR3 loop: CASSGGTGGGPEQFF. Here the CDR3 DNA reads TGTGCCAGCAGTGGGGGAACAGGGGGCGGTCCGGAGCAGTTCTTC.

In its sample, this clone was seen a few times. The genes are TRBV27 and TRBJ1-2, with D perhaps TRBD1 (6 bases). Trimming stripped 6 bases from V and 6 bases from J, with 14 bases between. The germline CDR1 and CDR2 sequences are MNHEY and SMNVEV (reference sequence). This CDR3 is built from 13 residues. The CDR3 DNA follows: TGTGCCAGCAGGCCACGGGGGGCCAATGGCTACACCTTC. Protein sequence: CASRPRGANGYTF.

This chain connects TRBV27 to TRBJ1-1, with unresolved D. CDR1 and CDR2 (germline): MNHEY, SMNVEV (reference sequence). This CDR3 spans 13 amino acids. With 5 bases removed from V and 3 bases from J, the gap between germline ends came to 10 bases. CDR3 protein: CASSTRTHTEAFF. The CDR3 region has the DNA TGTGCCAGCAGTACCCGGACGCACACTGAAGCTTTCTTT.

Only one count was recorded for this clone. This sequence joins TRBV3-1 (or the pseudogene TRBV3-2) and TRBJ1-4; D uncertain. The CDR3 covers 16 residues. CDR1 and CDR2 (germline): LGHDT, YNNKEL (reference sequence). V was shortened by 0 bases and J by 4 bases, with 12 bases between the two germline ends. CDR3 DNA: TGTGCCAGCAGCCAAGAAATACGGAGTAATAATGAAAAACTGTTTTTT. Translated: CASSQEIRSNNEKLFF.

V and J are TRBV7-3 and TRBJ2-2, with 11 bases that match TRBD2. The CDR3 runs to 16 residues. From germline, CDR1 is SGHTA and CDR2 FQGTGA. Unmatched junction bases numbered 4, after V lost 0 bases and J lost 7 bases. The CDR3 DNA follows: TGTGCCAGCAGCTTAACGGGGACTAGCGGACACGGGGAGCTGTTTTTT. Its translation is CASSLTGTSGHGELFF.

The rearrangement links TRBV18 to TRBJ2-3; 7 bases line up with TRBD2. Germline CDR1 is KGHSH and CDR2 is LQKENI. J gave up 8 bases and V 3 bases, and 2 bases lay outside the gene matches. The CDR3 spans 12 residues. The CDR3 reads CASSPPGGTQYF. DNA of the CDR3: TGTGCCAGCTCACCCCCGGGAGGTACGCAGTATTTT. The whole variable domain, remainder taken from reference TRBV18 and TRBJ2-3, is NAGVMQNPRHLVRRRGQEARLRCSPMKGHSHVYWYRQLPEEGLKFMVYLQKENIIDESGMPKERFSAEFPKEGPSILRIQQVVRGDSAAYFCASSPPGGTQYFGPGTRLTVL.

The genes are TRBV7-9 and TRBJ1-5; no clear D. Germline values: CDR1 SEHNR, CDR2 FQNEAQ (reference sequence). The CDR3 consists of 13 residues. The V and J ends lost 2 bases and 0 bases respectively, with 2 bases between them. The CDR3 coding sequence is TGTGCCAGCAGCTTAAATAGCAATCAGCCCCAGCATTTT. Translated: CASSLNSNQPQHF.

V usage is TRBV7-9 and J usage is TRBJ2-1; 9 bases line up with TRBD2. The V and J ends lost 5 bases and 7 bases, in that order; junction bases with no gene match: 9. Germline V gene lookup returns CDR1 SEHNR and CDR2 FQNEAQ (reference sequence). This CDR3 has 15 residues. The CDR3 nucleotides are TGTGCCAGCAGCCGTAGAGCTAGCGGGATTAATGAGCAGTTCTTC. Protein product: CASSRRASGINEQFF.

The chain links TRBV28 to TRBJ1-2; D may be TRBD1 (5 bases). Germline values: CDR1 MDHEN, CDR2 SYDVKM. The CDR3 spans 13 residues. Trimming cost V 2 bases and J 7 bases, with 11 bases left between them. The CDR3 DNA reads as TGTGCCAGCAGTTTAGACGGGGCTGGTGGCTACACCTTC. It encodes CASSLDGAGGYTF.

The rearrangement joins TRBV28 to TRBJ1-5; D is undetermined. Germline V gene sequence: CDR1 MDHEN, CDR2 SYDVKM. V gave up 4 bases and J gave up 5 bases, with 3 bases separating them. There are 11 residues in the CDR3. The CDR3 DNA reads TGTGCCAGCAGTTCCTATCAGCCCCAGCATTTT. Its protein is CASSSYQPQHF. Complete variable domain (other parts from reference TRBV28 and TRBJ1-5): DVKVTQSSRYLVKRTGEKVFLECVQDMDHENMFWYRQDPGLGLRLIYFSYDVKMKEKGDIPEGYSVSREKKERFSLILESASTNQTSMYLCASSSYQPQHFGDGTRLSIL.

The table lists this clone with a count of one. At one of its ends the junction is not consistent with the germline gene, which may arise from a read error. The chain links TRBV7-9 to TRBJ2-7; D possibly uses TRBD1 or TRBD2 (6 bases each). The CDR3 is 14 amino acids. Germline V CDR1 and CDR2: SEHNR, FQNEAQ (reference sequence). The CDR3 bases are TGTGCCAGCAGCCCCAGGAGGGTGACAGGTGGGGCCCGATTC. It encodes CASSPRRVTGGARF. The variable domain in full, with the rest retrieved from reference TRBV7-9 and TRBJ2-7, is DTGVSQNPRHKITKRGQNVTFRCDPISEHNRLYWYRQTLGQGPEFLTYFQNEAQLEKSRLLSDRFSAERPKGSFSTLEIQRTEQGDSAMYLCASSPRRVTGGARFGPGTRLTVT.

V usage is TRBV28 and J usage is TRBJ1-3; no definite D call. The V gene's germline CDR1 is MDHEN and CDR2 SYDVKM. Trimming removed 7 bases at V and 4 bases at J, with 17 bases between. The length of the CDR3 is 15 residues. Written as DNA, the CDR3 is TGTGCCAGCACCTTAGGAGGTTCCTCCGGAAACACCATATATTTT. This gives the protein CASTLGGSSGNTIYF.

The chain uses TRBV6-2 or TRBV6-3 and TRBJ2-1, with D uncertain. Germline V gene sequence: CDR1 MNHEY, CDR2 SVGEGT. V shed 6 bases and J shed 0 bases, with 9 bases lying between them. This CDR3 spans 14 amino acids. CDR3 nucleotides: TGTGCCAGCAGCCTTACAAGCTCCTACAATGAGCAGTTCTTC. Translation: CASSLTSSYNEQFF.